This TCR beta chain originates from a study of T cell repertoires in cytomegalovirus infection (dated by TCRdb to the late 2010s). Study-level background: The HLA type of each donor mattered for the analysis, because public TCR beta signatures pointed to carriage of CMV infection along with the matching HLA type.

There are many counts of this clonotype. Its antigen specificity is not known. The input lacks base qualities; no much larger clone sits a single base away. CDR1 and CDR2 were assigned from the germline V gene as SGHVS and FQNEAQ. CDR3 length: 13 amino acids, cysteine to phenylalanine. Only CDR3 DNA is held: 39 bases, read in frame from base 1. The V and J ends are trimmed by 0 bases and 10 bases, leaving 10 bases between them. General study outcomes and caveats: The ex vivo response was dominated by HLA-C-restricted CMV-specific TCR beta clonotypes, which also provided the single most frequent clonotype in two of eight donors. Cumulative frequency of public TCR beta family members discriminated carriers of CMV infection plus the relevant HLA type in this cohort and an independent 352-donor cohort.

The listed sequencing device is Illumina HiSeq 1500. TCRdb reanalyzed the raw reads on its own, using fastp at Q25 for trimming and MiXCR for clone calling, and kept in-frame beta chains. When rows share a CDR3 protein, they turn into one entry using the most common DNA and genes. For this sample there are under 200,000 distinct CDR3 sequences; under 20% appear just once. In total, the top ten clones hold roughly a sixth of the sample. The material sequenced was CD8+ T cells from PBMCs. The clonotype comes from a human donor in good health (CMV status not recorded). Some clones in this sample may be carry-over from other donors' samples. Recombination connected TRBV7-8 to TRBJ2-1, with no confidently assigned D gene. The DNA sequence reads TGTGCCAGCAGCTTAGCGCCTAGTCGAGAGCAGTTCTTC. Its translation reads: CASSLAPSREQFF.